This T cell receptor (beta chain) was found in a study of post-analysis software for immune sequencing data. Study information: The patients showed relapsing-remitting, secondary progressive and progressive-relapsing multiple sclerosis courses. Findings of the study overall: When patients were compared with controls, a handful of TRBV segments were more frequent, TRBV5-6, TRBV5-1 and TRBV20-1 among them. Normalized Chao1 diversity in multiple sclerosis patients fell significantly below that of controls.

The CDR3 has 21 residues. V was pared by 0 bases and J by 0 bases, with 30 bases between. Germline CDR1 reads DFQATT; CDR2 reads SNEGSKA (reference sequence). Concerning this clonotype itself: Antigen: not known.

TCR beta libraries were prepared from cDNA with unique molecular identifiers. TCRdb passed the PCR reads through MiXCR, listing each CDR3 protein once. The sample comprises 600,000 to 750,000 distinct CDR3 sequences, roughly three fifths of which are singletons, and about 11% rests with the top ten. The sequenced sample was blood. The chain recombines TRBV20-1 with TRBJ2-7; a possible D gene is TRBD2 (5 bases). This receptor was obtained from a girl aged 2-10 years with multiple sclerosis. DNA of the CDR3: TGCAGTGCTAGAGAGGCCCTAAGAGGGCCTCGATGGACCGTTAGCTCCTACGAGCAGTACTTC. It yields the protein CSAREALRGPRWTVSSYEQYF.